A single sample is the source of the 18 T cell receptor beta chains below, sequenced in a study of T cells in Graves' hyperthyroidism and ophthalmopathy. TCR beta CDR3 regions were amplified from RNA transcripts. RT-PCR in the first round (using the HTBI primer set) targeted the TCR CDR3. Via MiXCR, TCRdb re-called the multiplex PCR reads, giving one row per CDR3 protein. The repertoire includes some 210,000 distinct CDR3 sequences, over 15% of them detected once, and under 65% sits in the top ten. Specimen: blood. These receptors were obtained from a man aged 45-65 years with Graves' hyperthyroidism.

The chain is built from TRBV27 and TRBJ1-1; 9 positions match TRBD1. The CDR3 sequence is 13 residues long. V lost 6 bases, J lost 6 bases, and 5 bases stayed unmatched. From germline, CDR1 is MNHEY and CDR2 SMNVEV (reference sequence). The CDR3 region has the DNA TGTGCCAGCAGGGCGACAGGGGGATCTGAAGCTTTCTTT. Protein product: CASRATGGSEAFF.

This rearrangement joins TRBV4-2 to TRBJ2-7, with TRBD2 identical over 11 bases. Losses at the gene ends were 4 bases for V and 5 bases for J; bases not matched to a gene: 13. The germline V gene has CDR1 LGHNA and CDR2 YNFKEQ. The CDR3 is 17 residues long. CDR3 sequence: CASSPRTSGSPSDEQYF. The CDR3 region has the DNA TGTGCCAGCAGCCCCCGAACTAGCGGGAGCCCATCCGACGAGCAGTACTTC.

This clonotype has a count of ten or more. V and J are TRBV28 and TRBJ2-7; 11 bases agree with TRBD2. The V gene end was trimmed by 2 bases and the J gene end by 5 bases; junction bases not matched to a gene: 5. There are 15 residues in the CDR3. In germline, CDR1 is MDHEN, CDR2 SYDVKM. The CDR3 protein is CASSLPLTSGNEQYF. CDR3 nucleotide sequence: TGTGCCAGCAGTTTACCCTTGACTAGCGGGAACGAGCAGTACTTC.

The sample holds a few counts of this clonotype. The chain joins TRBV7-8 to TRBJ1-5; D not resolved. V was cut by 3 bases and J by 4 bases, with 7 bases left in between. Germline lookup yields CDR1 SGHVS and CDR2 FQNEAQ. This CDR3 region has 13 residues. In DNA form, the CDR3 reads TGTGCCAGCAGCTTCTTGGTAAATCAGCCCCAGCATTTT. As protein: CASSFLVNQPQHF.

The rearrangement uses TRBV6-4 and TRBJ2-7, with 8 positions matching TRBD2. CDR1 MRHNA and CDR2 SNTAGT come from the germline V gene. Unmatched junction bases numbered 17, after V lost 5 bases and J lost 2 bases. There are 18 residues in the CDR3. CDR3 region: CASSYRWSGSSSTYEQYF. As DNA, the CDR3 is TGTGCCAGCAGTTACCGGTGGAGCGGGAGTTCTAGTACCTACGAGCAGTACTTC.

In this sample, this clonotype turned up many times. The J gene is TRBJ2-1, the V gene TRBV11-2, with TRBD2 as a possible D gene (5 bases). There are 15 residues in the CDR3. V was cut by 8 bases and J by 7 bases, with 21 bases left in between. Germline loops: CDR1 SGHAT, CDR2 FQNNGV. The chain's CDR3 is CASLGREGGRNEQFF. The CDR3 region has the DNA TGTGCCAGCCTCGGAAGAGAGGGCGGTCGGAATGAGCAGTTCTTC. Using reference TRBV11-2 and TRBJ2-1 for the parts outside the CDR3, the full variable domain is EAGVAQSPRYKIIEKRQSVAFWCNPISGHATLYWYQQILGQGPKLLIQFQNNGVVDDSQLPKDRFSAERLKGVDSTLKIQPAKLEDSAVYLCASLGREGGRNEQFFGPGTRLTVL.

This clonotype was counted at least ten times. CDR3 protein: CASSQDHGISGNTIYF. For the CDR3, the DNA is TGTGCCAGCAGCCAAGATCACGGAATCTCTGGAAACACCATATATTTT. The gene calls are TRBV3-1 and TRBJ1-3; D remains ambiguous. V was pared by 0 bases and J by 0 bases, with 9 bases between. CDR1 is LGHDT and CDR2 is YNNKEL in the germline V gene (reference sequence). This CDR3 has 16 amino acids.

This clonotype has just a few counts. The gene calls are TRBV20-1 and TRBJ2-3; D possibly corresponds to TRBD2 (5 bases). This CDR3 is built from 14 residues. Germline values: CDR1 DFQATT, CDR2 SNEGSKA (reference sequence). Trimming stripped 5 bases from V and 6 bases from J, with 18 bases between. In DNA form, the CDR3 reads TGCAGTGCTCAACTGAGGGTTGAGAGGGATACGCAGTATTTT. Protein product: CSAQLRVERDTQYF.

V and J are TRBV19 and TRBJ2-5; D remains unclear. The CDR3 runs to 14 residues. Germline lookup yields CDR1 LNHDA and CDR2 SQIVND (reference sequence). V dropped 3 bases and J dropped 1 base, with 9 bases sitting between them. CDR3 amino acids: CASSIRLRQETQYF. In DNA, the CDR3 is TGTGCCAGTAGTATTAGGCTACGCCAAGAGACCCAGTACTTC. Filled out from reference TRBV19 and TRBJ2-5, the complete variable domain reads DGGITQSPKYLFRKEGQNVTLSCEQNLNHDAMYWYRQDPGQGLRLIYYSQIVNDFQKGDIAEGYSVSREKKESFPLTVTSAQKNPTAFYLCASSIRLRQETQYFGPGTRLLVL.

V usage is TRBV30 and J usage is TRBJ1-1; the D gene is possibly TRBD1 (5 bases). The germline V gene has CDR1 GTSNPN and CDR2 SVGIG (reference sequence). The CDR3 spans 11 residues. Trimming shortened V by 2 bases and J by 11 bases, and 12 bases separated the two germline ends. The chain's CDR3 is CAWSTRGAAFF. The CDR3 coding sequence is TGTGCCTGGAGTACAAGGGGCGCGGCTTTCTTT. The full variable domain, its missing parts supplied by reference TRBV30 and TRBJ1-1, is SQTIHQWPATLVQPVGSPLSLECTVEGTSNPNLYWYRQAAGRGLQLLFYSVGIGQISSEVPQNLSASRPQDRQFILSSKKLLLSDSGFYLCAWSTRGAAFFGQGTRLTVV.

There are many counts of this clonotype. The rearrangement uses TRBV12-3 or TRBV12-4 and TRBJ2-7; 8 bases are a match to TRBD2. This CDR3 is 14 amino acids long. J lost 2 bases, V lost 8 bases, and 8 bases had no gene match. CDR3 protein: CASRGGHGTYEQYF. CDR3 in DNA: TGTGCCAGCCGCGGGGGGCATGGAACCTACGAGCAGTACTTC.

The rearrangement joins TRBV5-1 to TRBJ2-5; the match to TRBD1 covers 8 bases. The CDR3 length is 13 residues. Germline lookup yields CDR1 SGHRS and CDR2 YFSETQ. V was clipped by 3 bases and J by 4 bases; unmatched bases: 2. In DNA form, the CDR3 reads TGCGCCAGCAGCTGGACAGGGTCAGAGACCCAGTACTTC. Translated: CASSWTGSETQYF.

Note on this clonotype: This sequence may be a read error, since a much larger clone differs from it by one base. The chain joins TRBV11-3 to TRBJ2-1, with TRBD1 identical over 7 bases. This CDR3 is built from 13 residues. From germline, CDR1 is SGHNT and CDR2 YENEEA. CDR3 amino acids: CTSSAPGGHEQFF. The CDR3 DNA is TGTACCAGCAGCGCTCCAGGGGGACATGAGCAGTTCTTC.

The CDR3 nucleotides read TGCGCCAGCAGCTTGGGCGGACAGGTTTCCTACGAGCAGTACTTC. Its translation is CASSLGGQVSYEQYF. The gene calls are TRBV5-1 and TRBJ2-7, with 7 bases fitting TRBD1. This CDR3 spans 15 amino acids. Trimming took 0 bases from V and 1 from J; bases not matched to a gene: 4. CDR1 SGHRS and CDR2 YFSETQ come from the germline V gene.

V and J are TRBV12-3 or TRBV12-4 and TRBJ2-5, with 15 bases that match TRBD2. Germline trimming cut 8 bases from V and 4 bases from J; bases unmatched to any gene: 5. This CDR3 region has 15 residues. CDR3 DNA sequence: TGTGCCAGCTTGGGACTAGCGGGGGGCGGAGAGACCCAGTACTTC. Its translation is CASLGLAGGGETQYF.

This clonotype was observed a handful of times. This chain links TRBV28 with TRBJ2-2, with 8 bases that match TRBD2. Germline values: CDR1 MDHEN, CDR2 SYDVKM. Trimming at V came to 6 bases and at J to 4 bases, leaving 4 bases not matched to a gene. The CDR3 is 14 amino acids. The CDR3 DNA follows: TGTGCCAGCAGGCCGGGGGGGAGCACCGGGGAGCTGTTTTTT. Its translation: CASRPGGSTGELFF.

Ten or more counts support this clonotype. The J gene is TRBJ2-5, the V gene TRBV18; 7 nucleotides match TRBD1. Germline CDR1 KGHSH, CDR2 LQKENI. The CDR3 covers 15 residues. V gave up 0 bases and J gave up 2 bases; unmatched junction bases: 3. The CDR3 DNA reads as TGTGCCAGCTCACCACCGGGACAGTCACAAGAGACCCAGTACTTC. Its translation: CASSPPGQSQETQYF.

This clonotype was recorded at least ten times. The chain uses TRBV7-2 and TRBJ2-1; D may be TRBD2 (5 bases). Trimming shortened V by 5 bases and J by 6 bases, and 11 bases separated the two germline ends. The length of the CDR3 is 13 residues. Germline values: CDR1 SGHTA, CDR2 FQGNSA. The CDR3 region is CASSRRLLNEQFF. The CDR3 coding sequence is TGTGCCAGCAGCCGAAGACTACTCAATGAGCAGTTCTTC.